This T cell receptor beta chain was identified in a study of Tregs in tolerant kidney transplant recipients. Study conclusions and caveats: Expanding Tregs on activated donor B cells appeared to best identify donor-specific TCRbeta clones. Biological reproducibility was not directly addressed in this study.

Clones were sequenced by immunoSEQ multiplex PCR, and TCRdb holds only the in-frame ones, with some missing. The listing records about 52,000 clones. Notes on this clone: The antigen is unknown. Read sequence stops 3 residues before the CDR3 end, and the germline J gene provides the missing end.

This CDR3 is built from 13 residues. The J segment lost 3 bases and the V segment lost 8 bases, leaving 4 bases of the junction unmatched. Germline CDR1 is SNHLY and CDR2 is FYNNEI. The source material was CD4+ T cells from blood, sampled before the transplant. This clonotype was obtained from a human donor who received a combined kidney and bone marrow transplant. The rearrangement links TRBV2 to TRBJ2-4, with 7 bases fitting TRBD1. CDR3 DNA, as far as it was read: TGTGCCAGCCGACGGGACAGCAAAAACATT. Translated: CASRRDSKNI. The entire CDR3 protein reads CASRRDSKNIQYF.